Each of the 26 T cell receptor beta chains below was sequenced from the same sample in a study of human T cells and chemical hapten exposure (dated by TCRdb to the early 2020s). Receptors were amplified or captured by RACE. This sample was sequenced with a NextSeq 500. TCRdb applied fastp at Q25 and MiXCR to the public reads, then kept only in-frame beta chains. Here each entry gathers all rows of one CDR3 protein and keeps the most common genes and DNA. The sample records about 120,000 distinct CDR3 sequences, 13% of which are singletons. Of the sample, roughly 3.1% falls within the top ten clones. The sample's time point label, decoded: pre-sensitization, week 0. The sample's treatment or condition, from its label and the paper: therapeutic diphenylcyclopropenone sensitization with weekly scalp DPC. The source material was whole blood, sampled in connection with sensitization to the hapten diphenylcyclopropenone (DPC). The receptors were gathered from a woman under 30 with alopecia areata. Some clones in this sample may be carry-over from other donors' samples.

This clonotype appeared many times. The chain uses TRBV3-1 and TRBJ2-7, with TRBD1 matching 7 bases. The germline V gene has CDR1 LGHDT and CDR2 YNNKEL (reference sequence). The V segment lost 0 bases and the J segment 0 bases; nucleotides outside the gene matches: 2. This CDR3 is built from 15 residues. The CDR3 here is CASSQDGTASYEQYF. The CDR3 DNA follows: TGTGCCAGCAGCCAAGACGGGACAGCCTCCTACGAGCAGTACTTC.

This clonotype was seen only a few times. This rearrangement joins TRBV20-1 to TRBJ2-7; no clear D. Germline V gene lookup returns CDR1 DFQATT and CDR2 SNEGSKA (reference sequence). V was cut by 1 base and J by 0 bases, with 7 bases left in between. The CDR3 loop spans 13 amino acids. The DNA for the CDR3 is TGCAGTGCTAGAGGGTACAGCTCCTACGAGCAGTACTTC. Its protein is CSARGYSSYEQYF.

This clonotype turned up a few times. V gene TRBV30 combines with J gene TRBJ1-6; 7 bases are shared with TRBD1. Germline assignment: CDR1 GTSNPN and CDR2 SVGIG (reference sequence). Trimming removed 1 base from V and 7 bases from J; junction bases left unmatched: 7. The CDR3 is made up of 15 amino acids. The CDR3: CAWSEGQQGNSPLHF. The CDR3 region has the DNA TGTGCCTGGAGTGAGGGACAGCAGGGAAATTCACCCCTCCACTTT.

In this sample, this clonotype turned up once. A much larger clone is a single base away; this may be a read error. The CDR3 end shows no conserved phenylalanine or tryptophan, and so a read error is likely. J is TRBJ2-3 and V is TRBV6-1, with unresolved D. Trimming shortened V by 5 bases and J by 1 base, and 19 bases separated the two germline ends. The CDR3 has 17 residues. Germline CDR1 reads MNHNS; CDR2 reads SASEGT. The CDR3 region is CASSRNRIQVGTDTQYS. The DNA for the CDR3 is TGTGCCAGCAGTCGCAACCGTATTCAAGTGGGCACAGATACGCAGTATTCT.

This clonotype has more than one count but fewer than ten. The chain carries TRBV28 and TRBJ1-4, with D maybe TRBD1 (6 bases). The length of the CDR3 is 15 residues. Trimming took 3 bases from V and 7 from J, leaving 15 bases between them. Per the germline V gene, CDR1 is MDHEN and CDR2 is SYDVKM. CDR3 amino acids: CASSFPAGVAEKLFF. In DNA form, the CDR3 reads TGTGCCAGCAGTTTCCCCGCAGGGGTCGCTGAAAAACTGTTTTTT. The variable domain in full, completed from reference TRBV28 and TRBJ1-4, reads DVKVTQSSRYLVKRTGEKVFLECVQDMDHENMFWYRQDPGLGLRLIYFSYDVKMKEKGDIPEGYSVSREKKERFSLILESASTNQTSMYLCASSFPAGVAEKLFFGSGTQLSVL.

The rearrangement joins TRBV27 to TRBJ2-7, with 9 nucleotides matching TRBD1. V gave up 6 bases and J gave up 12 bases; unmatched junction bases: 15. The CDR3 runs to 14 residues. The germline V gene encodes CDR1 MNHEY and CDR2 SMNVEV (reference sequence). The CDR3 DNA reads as TGTGCCAGCAGCCGTCGGACACAGGGGGCGAACTTGTACTTC. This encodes CASSRRTQGANLYF.

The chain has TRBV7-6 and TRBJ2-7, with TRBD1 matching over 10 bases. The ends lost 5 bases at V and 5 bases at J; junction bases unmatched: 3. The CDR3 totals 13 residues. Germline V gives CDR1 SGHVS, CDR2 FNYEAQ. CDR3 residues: CASSAGQGHEQYF. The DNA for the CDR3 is TGTGCCAGCAGCGCGGGACAGGGGCACGAGCAGTACTTC.

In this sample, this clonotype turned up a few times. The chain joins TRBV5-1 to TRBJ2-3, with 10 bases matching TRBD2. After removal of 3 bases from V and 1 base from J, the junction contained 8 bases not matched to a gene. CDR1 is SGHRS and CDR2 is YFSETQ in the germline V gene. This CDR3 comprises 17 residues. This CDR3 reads CASSSKTGTSGTDTQYF. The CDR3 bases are TGCGCCAGCAGCTCCAAGACCGGGACTAGCGGCACAGATACGCAGTATTTT.

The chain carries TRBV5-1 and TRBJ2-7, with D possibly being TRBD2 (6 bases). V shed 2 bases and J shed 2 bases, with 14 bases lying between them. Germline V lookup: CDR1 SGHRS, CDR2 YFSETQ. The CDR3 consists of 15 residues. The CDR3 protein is CASSFSLEGPYEQYF. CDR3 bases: TGCGCCAGCAGCTTCTCACTGGAGGGGCCCTACGAGCAGTACTTC.

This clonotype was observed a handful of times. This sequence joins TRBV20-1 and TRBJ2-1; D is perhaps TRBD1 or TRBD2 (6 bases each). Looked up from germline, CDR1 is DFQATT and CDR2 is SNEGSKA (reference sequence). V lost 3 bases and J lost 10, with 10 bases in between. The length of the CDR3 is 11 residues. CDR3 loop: CSARVGGEQFF. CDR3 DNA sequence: TGCAGTGCTAGGGTCGGGGGCGAGCAGTTCTTC.

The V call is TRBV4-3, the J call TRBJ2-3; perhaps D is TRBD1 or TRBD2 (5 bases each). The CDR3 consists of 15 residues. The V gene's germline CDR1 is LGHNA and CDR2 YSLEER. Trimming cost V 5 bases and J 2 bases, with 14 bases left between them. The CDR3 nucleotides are TGCGCCAGCAGCACGGGGCGGTCCCTCACAGATACGCAGTATTTT. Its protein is CASSTGRSLTDTQYF.

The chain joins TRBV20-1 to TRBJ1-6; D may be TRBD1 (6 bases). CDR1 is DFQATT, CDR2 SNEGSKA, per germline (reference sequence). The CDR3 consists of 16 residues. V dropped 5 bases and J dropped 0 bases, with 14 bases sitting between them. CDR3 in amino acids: CSAETGLFSYNSPLHF. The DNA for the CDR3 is TGCAGTGCTGAAACAGGGCTGTTCTCCTATAATTCACCCCTCCACTTT.

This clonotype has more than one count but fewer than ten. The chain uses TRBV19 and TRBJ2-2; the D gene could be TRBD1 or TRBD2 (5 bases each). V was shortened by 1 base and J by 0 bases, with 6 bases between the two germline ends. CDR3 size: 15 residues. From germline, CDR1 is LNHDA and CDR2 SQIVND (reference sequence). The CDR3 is CASSIGGANTGELFF. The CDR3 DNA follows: TGTGCCAGTAGTATAGGAGGGGCGAACACCGGGGAGCTGTTTTTT.

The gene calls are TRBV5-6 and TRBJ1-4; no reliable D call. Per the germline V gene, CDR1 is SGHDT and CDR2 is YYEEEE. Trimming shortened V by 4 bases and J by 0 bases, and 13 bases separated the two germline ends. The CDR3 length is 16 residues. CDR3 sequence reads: CASSLEGYATNEKLFF. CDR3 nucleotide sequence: TGTGCCAGCAGCCTGGAAGGATATGCAACTAATGAAAAACTGTTTTTT.

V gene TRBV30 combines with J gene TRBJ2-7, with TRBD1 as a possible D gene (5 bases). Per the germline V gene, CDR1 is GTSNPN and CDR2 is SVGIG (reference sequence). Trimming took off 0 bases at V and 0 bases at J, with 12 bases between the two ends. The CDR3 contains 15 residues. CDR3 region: CAWSVDSSGSYEQYF. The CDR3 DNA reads TGTGCCTGGAGTGTAGACAGCTCGGGCTCCTACGAGCAGTACTTC.

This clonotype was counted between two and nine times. The CDR3 region has the DNA TGTGCCAGCAGCGTCAGGGCCAGAGCGAACACCGGGGAGCTGTTTTTT. As protein: CASSVRARANTGELFF. This rearrangement joins TRBV9 to TRBJ2-2; tentative D call: TRBD1 (5 bases). The germline CDR1 and CDR2 sequences are SGDLS and YYNGEE. The CDR3 loop spans 16 amino acids. Trimming pared 2 bases from V and 0 bases from J, leaving 11 bases between.

CDR3 sequence reads: CASSLKRGDTQYF. DNA for the CDR3: TGTGCCAGCAGCCTTAAGCGGGGAGATACGCAGTATTTT. V is TRBV4-2 and J is TRBJ2-3, with 7 nucleotides matching TRBD2. The CDR3 runs 13 residues. In germline, CDR1 is LGHNA, CDR2 YNFKEQ. The V gene end was trimmed by 4 bases and the J gene end by 5 bases; junction bases not matched to a gene: 3.

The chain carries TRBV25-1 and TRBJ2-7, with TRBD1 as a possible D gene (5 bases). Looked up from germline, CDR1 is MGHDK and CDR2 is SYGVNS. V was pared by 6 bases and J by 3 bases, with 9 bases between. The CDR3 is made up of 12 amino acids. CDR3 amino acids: CASRGRDYEQYF. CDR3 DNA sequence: TGTGCCAGCAGGGGCAGGGACTACGAGCAGTACTTC.

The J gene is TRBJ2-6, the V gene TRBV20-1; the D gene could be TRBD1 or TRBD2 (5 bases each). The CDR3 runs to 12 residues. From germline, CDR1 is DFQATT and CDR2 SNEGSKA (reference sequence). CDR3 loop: CAGTPGANVLTF. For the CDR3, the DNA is TGCGCCGGGACCCCTGGGGCCAACGTCCTGACTTTC.

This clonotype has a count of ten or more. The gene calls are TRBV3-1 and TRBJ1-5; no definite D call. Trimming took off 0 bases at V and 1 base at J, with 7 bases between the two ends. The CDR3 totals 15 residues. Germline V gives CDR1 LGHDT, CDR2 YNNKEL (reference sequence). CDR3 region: CASSQDGKSNQPQHF. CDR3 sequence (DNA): TGTGCCAGCAGCCAAGACGGTAAAAGCAATCAGCCCCAGCATTTT. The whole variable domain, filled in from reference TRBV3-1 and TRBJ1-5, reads DTAVSQTPKYLVTQMGNDKSIKCEQNLGHDTMYWYKQDSKKFLKIMFSYNNKELIINETVPNRFSPKSPDKAHLNLHINSLELGDSAVYFCASSQDGKSNQPQHFGDGTRLSIL.

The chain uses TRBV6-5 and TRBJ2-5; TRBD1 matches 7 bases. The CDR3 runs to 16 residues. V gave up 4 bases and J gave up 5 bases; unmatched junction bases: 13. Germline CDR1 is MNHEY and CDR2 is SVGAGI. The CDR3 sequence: CASSSGKTGRLETQYF. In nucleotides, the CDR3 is TGTGCCAGCAGTTCGGGGAAGACAGGGCGATTGGAGACCCAGTACTTC.

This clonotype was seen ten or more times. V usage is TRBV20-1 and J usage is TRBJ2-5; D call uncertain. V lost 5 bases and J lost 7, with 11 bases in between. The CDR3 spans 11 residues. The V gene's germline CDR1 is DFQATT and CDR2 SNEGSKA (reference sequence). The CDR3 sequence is CSAAPLVTQYF. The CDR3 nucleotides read TGCAGTGCTGCACCCCTCGTGACCCAGTACTTC.

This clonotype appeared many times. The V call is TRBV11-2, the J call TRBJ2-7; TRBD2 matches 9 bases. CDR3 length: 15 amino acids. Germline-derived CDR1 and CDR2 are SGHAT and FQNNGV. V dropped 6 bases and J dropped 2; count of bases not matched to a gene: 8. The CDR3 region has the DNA TGTGCCAGCAGGACCGGGACTAGCTTACCCTACGAGCAGTACTTC. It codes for CASRTGTSLPYEQYF.

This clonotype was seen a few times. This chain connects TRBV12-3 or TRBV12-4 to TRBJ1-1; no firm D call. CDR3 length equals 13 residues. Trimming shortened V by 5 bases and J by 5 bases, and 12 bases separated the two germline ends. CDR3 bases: TGTGCCAGCAGTCCCTCATACCAAACTGAAGCTTTCTTT. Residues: CASSPSYQTEAFF.

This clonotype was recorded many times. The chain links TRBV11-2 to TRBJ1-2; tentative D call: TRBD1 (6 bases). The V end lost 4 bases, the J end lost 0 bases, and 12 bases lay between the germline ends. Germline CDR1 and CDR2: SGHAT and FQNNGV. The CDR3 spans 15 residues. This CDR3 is CASSSIYRANYGYTF. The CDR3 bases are TGTGCCAGCAGCTCGATCTACAGGGCTAACTATGGCTACACCTTC.

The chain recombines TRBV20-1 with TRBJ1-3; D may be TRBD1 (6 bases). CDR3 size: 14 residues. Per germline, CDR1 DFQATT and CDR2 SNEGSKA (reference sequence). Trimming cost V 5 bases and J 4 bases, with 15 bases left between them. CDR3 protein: CSAPAKQGGNTIYF. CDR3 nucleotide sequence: TGCAGTGCTCCTGCAAAACAGGGCGGAAACACCATATATTTT.